This T cell receptor beta chain comes out of a study of identical twins. TCRdb reanalysed the 5' RACE reads using MiXCR and keeps one entry per CDR3 protein. The table shows about 790,000 distinct CDR3 sequences, with 15% to 20% occurring only once. Trimming took 0 bases from V and 5 from J, leaving 13 bases between them. The CDR3 runs to 15 residues. Germline CDR1 is MNHNS and CDR2 is SASEGT. The same data also went into a second study, on T cells expressing NK-cell markers. That work states: Roughly 1.0-7.0% of CD8+ T cells in about six donors belonged to dominant NKG2C+ clonotypes. Whether expanded NKG2C+ T cell clones recognized HCMV stayed uncertain.

The chain carries TRBV6-1 and TRBJ2-5, with D possibly being TRBD2 (5 bases). This clonotype was sampled from a woman between 18 and 30 years old in good health. The sequencing input was PBMCs. CDR3 in amino acids: CASSEALEVRETQYF. CDR3 nucleotide sequence: TGTGCCAGCAGTGAAGCGCTGGAGGTCCGTGAGACCCAGTACTTC.